Below, 12 T cell receptor beta chains from the same sample are listed, as sequenced in a study of blood T cell repertoires in COVID-19. Clones were read by immunoSEQ multiplex PCR, and TCRdb kept only the in-frame ones, dropping some. The sample carries some 210,000 clones, over 75% recorded once. Sequenced sample: peripheral blood. Receptors originate from a woman between 40 and 50 years old who had recovered from COVID-19.

V gene TRBV5-1 combines with J gene TRBJ2-7; 9 nucleotides match TRBD1. Per germline, CDR1 SGHRS and CDR2 YFSETQ. J gave up 4 bases and V 0 bases, and 8 bases lay outside the gene matches. The CDR3 contains 16 residues. CDR3 in DNA: TGCGCCAGCAGCTTGGGGGACAGGGTTAAAAAGTACGAGCAGTACTTC. Encoded protein: CASSLGDRVKKYEQYF.

The V call is TRBV7-2, the J call TRBJ1-1, with a possible D match to TRBD1 (6 bases). Germline V CDR1 and CDR2: SGHTA, FQGNSA. The CDR3 sequence is 14 residues long. V lost 2 bases to trimming and J lost 1 base, with 8 bases between them. CDR3 nucleotide sequence: TGTGCCAGCAGCTTACCGGACAGGAACACTGAAGCTTTCTTT. This sequence encodes CASSLPDRNTEAFF.

The genes are TRBV5-1 and TRBJ1-6; no firm D call. V dropped 4 bases and J dropped 8 bases, with 13 bases sitting between them. CDR1 is SGHRS, CDR2 YFSETQ, per germline. The length of the CDR3 is 14 residues. CDR3 nucleotide sequence: TGCGCCAGCAGCGCCGGGAGGAGCGATTCACCCCTCCACTTT. Translation: CASSAGRSDSPLHF.

The chain combines TRBV12-5 with TRBJ1-1; 8 nucleotides match TRBD1. V trimming: 6 bases; J trimming: 2 bases; junction bases outside the gene matches: 8. CDR3 length: 15 residues. In germline, CDR1 is LGHNT, CDR2 FRNRAP. The CDR3 DNA is TGTGCTAGTGGCCGTGACAGGGGATCCAACACTGAAGCTTTCTTT. Protein: CASGRDRGSNTEAFF.

The chain combines TRBV7-9 with TRBJ2-5; TRBD2 is a possible D gene (5 bases). This CDR3 has 12 amino acids. Trimming took off 5 bases at V and 5 bases at J, with 9 bases between the two ends. Germline CDR1 SEHNR, CDR2 FQNEAQ (reference sequence). The CDR3 here is CASSVRGETQYF. In DNA form, the CDR3 reads TGTGCCAGCAGCGTCCGCGGGGAGACCCAGTACTTC.

This clone was observed a handful of times. J is TRBJ1-4 and V is TRBV7-9, with 10 bases fitting TRBD1. The CDR3 spans 15 residues. Germline CDR1 reads SEHNR; CDR2 reads FQNEAQ (reference sequence). The J segment lost 10 bases and the V segment lost 4 bases, leaving 9 bases of the junction unmatched. For the CDR3, the DNA is TGTGCCAGCAGCTGGTCCGGGACAGGGGACGGAAAACTGTTTTTT. Its translation is CASSWSGTGDGKLFF.

CDR3 sequence (DNA): TGTGCCTGGAGTGCGGGACTAGCGGGAGGCCCTTCCTACAATGAGCAGTTCTTC. Translation gives CAWSAGLAGGPSYNEQFF. This rearrangement joins TRBV30 to TRBJ2-1; 15 bases are a match to TRBD2. V was clipped by 1 base and J by 1 base; unmatched bases: 5. This CDR3 contains 18 residues. Looked up from germline, CDR1 is GTSNPN and CDR2 is SVGIG (reference sequence).

This chain connects TRBV6-1 to TRBJ1-1; D is possibly TRBD1 (6 bases). Trimming shortened V by 3 bases and J by 0 bases, and 14 bases separated the two germline ends. The CDR3 spans 16 residues. Germline CDR1 and CDR2: MNHNS and SASEGT. The CDR3 region is CASSETLGQMNTEAFF. As DNA, the CDR3 is TGTGCCAGCAGTGAGACGCTAGGACAGATGAACACTGAAGCTTTCTTT.

The V gene is TRBV3-1 (or the pseudogene TRBV3-2), the J gene TRBJ2-7; 10 bases are a match to TRBD2. V lost 3 bases to trimming and J lost 5 bases; unmatched junction nucleotides: 10. There are 16 residues in the CDR3. Germline CDR1 and CDR2: LGHDT and YNNKEL (reference sequence). Here the CDR3 reads CASSQVRPSGSNEQYF. The DNA for the CDR3 is TGTGCCAGCAGCCAGGTCAGGCCTAGCGGGAGCAACGAGCAGTACTTC.

This chain connects TRBV6-2 or TRBV6-3 to TRBJ2-7; D gene unclear. V was clipped by 5 bases and J by 3 bases, with 8 bases between them. CDR1 is MNHEY, CDR2 SVGEGT, per germline. The CDR3 runs 12 residues. The CDR3 sequence: CASSRNSYEQYF. CDR3 nucleotide sequence: TGTGCCAGCAGTCGAAATAGCTACGAGCAGTACTTC.

V is TRBV25-1 and J is TRBJ2-1; D is perhaps TRBD2 (6 bases). CDR3 size: 16 residues. In germline, CDR1 is MGHDK, CDR2 SYGVNS. V was trimmed by 3 bases and J by 6 bases, leaving 18 bases between them. CDR3 DNA: TGTGCCAGCAGTGATCGCGGGAAGGGGTATAGCAATGAGCAGTTCTTC. It is translated as CASSDRGKGYSNEQFF.

CDR3 residues: CAVKREPYTDTQYF. CDR3 bases: TGTGCCGTGAAGAGAGAACCATACACAGATACGCAGTATTTT. The chain combines TRBV6-5 with TRBJ2-3; D is undetermined. CDR1 and CDR2 from the germline V gene are MNHEY and SVGAGI. This CDR3 has 14 amino acids. Trimming removed 11 bases from V and 2 bases from J, with 17 bases in between.